This T cell receptor beta chain was profiled in a study of CD8 T cells in ankylosing spondylitis. To note about this clonotype: Its specificity is not known.

Germline CDR1 MNHNS, CDR2 SASEGT. CDR3 length: 13 residues. V lost 3 bases and J 5 bases, leaving 10 bases between the germline ends. Study results and limitations: Disease-linked clones reportedly showed significant enrichment in matched ankylosing spondylitis synovial fluid. Some of the motif variants had earlier been found in reactive arthritis patients' fluid and blood. Disease-linked clones had a CD8+ phenotype and relatively low frequency in peripheral blood.

TCR beta libraries were made by quantitative 5'-RACE with molecular barcodes. TCRdb fed the 5' RACE reads into MiXCR, producing one record per CDR3 protein. Of 350,000 to 400,000 distinct CDR3 sequences listed, around 20% are singletons. The origin of this receptor is a male donor with ankylosing spondylitis or in good health (not recorded which). The rearrangement uses TRBV6-1 and TRBJ2-5; D is undetermined. Input material: blood, either unsorted or a sorted T cell fraction (not recorded which). The CDR3 nucleotides are TGTGCCAGCAGTGATTACAGAGTTGAGACCCAGTACTTC. Its protein is CASSDYRVETQYF.